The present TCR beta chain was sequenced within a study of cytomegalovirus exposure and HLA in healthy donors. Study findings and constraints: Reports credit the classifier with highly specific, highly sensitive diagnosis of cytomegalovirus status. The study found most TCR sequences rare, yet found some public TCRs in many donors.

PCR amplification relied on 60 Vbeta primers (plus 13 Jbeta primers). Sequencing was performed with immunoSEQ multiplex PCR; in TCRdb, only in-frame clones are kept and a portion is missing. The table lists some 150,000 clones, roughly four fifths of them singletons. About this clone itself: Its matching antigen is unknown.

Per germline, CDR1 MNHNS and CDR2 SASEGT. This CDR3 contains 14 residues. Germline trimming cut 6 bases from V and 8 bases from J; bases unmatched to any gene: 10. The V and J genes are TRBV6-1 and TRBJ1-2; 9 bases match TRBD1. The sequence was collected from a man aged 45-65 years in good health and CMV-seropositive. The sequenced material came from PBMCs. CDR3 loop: CASSPPRQGGGYTF. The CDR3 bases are TGTGCCAGCAGCCCCCCTAGACAGGGGGGGGGCTACACCTTC.